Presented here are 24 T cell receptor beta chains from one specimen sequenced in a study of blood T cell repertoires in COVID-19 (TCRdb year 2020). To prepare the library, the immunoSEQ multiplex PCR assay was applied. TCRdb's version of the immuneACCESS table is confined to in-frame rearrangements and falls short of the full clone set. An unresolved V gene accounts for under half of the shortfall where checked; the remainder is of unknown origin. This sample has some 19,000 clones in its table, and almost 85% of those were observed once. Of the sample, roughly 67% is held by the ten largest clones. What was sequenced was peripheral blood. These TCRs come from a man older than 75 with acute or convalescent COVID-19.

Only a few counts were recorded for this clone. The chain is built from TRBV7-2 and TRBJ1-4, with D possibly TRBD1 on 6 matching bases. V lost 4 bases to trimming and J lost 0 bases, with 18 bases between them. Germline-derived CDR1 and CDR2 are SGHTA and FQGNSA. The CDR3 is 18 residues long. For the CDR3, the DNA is TGTGCCAGCAGCTCGAGGACAGTAAACCTTGCAACTAATGAAAAACTGTTTTTT. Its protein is CASSSRTVNLATNEKLFF.

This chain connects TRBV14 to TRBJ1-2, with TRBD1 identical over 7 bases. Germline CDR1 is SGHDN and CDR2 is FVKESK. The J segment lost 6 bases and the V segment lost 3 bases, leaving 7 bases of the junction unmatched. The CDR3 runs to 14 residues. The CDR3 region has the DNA TGTGCCAGCAGCCAGGTGACAGGGTCGGATGGCTACACCTTC. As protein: CASSQVTGSDGYTF.

The CDR3 sequence is CASSLAYGELFF. CDR3 DNA sequence: TGTGCCAGCAGCTTAGCTTACGGGGAGCTGTTTTTT. The chain couples TRBV11-3 to TRBJ2-2, with D unclear. The CDR3 has 12 residues. Trimming removed 1 base at V and 7 bases at J, with 4 bases between. CDR1 and CDR2 from the germline V gene are SGHNT and YENEEA.

The DNA of the CDR3 is TGTGCCAGTAGTAGCGCGCAACTCCTTAAGGAGCAGTACTTC. Residues: CASSSAQLLKEQYF. The rearrangement joins TRBV19 to TRBJ2-7; D is unresolved. The V gene's germline CDR1 is LNHDA and CDR2 SQIVND (reference sequence). This CDR3 spans 14 amino acids. Trimming took 4 bases from V and 7 from J, leaving 17 bases between them. Filled out from reference TRBV19 and TRBJ2-7, the complete variable domain reads DGGITQSPKYLFRKEGQNVTLSCEQNLNHDAMYWYRQDPGQGLRLIYYSQIVNDFQKGDIAEGYSVSREKKESFPLTVTSAQKNPTAFYLCASSSAQLLKEQYFGPGTRLTVT.

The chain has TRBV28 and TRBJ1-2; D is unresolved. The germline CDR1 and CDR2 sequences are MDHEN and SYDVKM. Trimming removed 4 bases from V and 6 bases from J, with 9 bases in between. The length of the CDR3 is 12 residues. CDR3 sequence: CASSSTRDGYTF. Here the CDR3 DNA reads TGTGCCAGCAGTTCAACCCGGGATGGCTACACCTTC.

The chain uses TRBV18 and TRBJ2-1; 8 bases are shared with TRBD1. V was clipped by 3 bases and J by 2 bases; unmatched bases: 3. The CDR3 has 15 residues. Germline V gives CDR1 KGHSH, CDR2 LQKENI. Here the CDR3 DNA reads TGTGCCAGCTCACCGGGGACAGGAGCCTACAATGAGCAGTTCTTC. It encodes CASSPGTGAYNEQFF. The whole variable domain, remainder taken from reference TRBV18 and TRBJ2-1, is NAGVMQNPRHLVRRRGQEARLRCSPMKGHSHVYWYRQLPEEGLKFMVYLQKENIIDESGMPKERFSAEFPKEGPSILRIQQVVRGDSAAYFCASSPGTGAYNEQFFGPGTRLTVL.

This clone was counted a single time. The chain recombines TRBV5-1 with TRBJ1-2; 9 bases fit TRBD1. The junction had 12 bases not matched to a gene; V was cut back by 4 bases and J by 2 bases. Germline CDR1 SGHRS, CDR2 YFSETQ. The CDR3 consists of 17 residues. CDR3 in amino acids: CASSPDPLGQGNYGYTF. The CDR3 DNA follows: TGCGCCAGCAGCCCAGATCCGTTAGGACAGGGGAACTATGGCTACACCTTC.

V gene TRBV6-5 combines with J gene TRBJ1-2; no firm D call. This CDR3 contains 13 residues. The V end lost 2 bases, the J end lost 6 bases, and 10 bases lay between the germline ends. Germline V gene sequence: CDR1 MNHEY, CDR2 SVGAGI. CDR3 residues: CASSYTGMDGYTF. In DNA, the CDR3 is TGTGCCAGCAGTTACACGGGAATGGATGGCTACACCTTC.

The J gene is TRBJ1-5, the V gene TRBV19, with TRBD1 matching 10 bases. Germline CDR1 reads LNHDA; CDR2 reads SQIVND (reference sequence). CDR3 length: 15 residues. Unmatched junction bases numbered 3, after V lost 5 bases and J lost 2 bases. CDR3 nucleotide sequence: TGTGCCAGTAGTCGGACAGGGGGTGGCAATCAGCCCCAGCATTTT. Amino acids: CASSRTGGGNQPQHF.

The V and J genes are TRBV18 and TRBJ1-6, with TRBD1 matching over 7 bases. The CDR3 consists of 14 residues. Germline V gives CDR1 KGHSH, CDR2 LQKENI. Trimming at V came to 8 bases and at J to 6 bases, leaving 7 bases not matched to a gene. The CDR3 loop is CASETGQPNSPLHF. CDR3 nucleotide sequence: TGTGCCAGCGAAACGGGACAGCCTAATTCACCCCTCCACTTT. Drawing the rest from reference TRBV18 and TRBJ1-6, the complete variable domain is NAGVMQNPRHLVRRRGQEARLRCSPMKGHSHVYWYRQLPEEGLKFMVYLQKENIIDESGMPKERFSAEFPKEGPSILRIQQVVRGDSAAYFCASETGQPNSPLHFGNGTRLTVT.

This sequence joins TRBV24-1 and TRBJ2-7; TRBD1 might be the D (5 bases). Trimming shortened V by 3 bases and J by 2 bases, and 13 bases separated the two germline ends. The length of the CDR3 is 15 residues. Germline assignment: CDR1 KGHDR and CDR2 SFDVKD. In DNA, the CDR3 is TGTGCCACCAGTGATGCTCGGACACAGACCTACGAGCAGTACTTC. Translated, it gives CATSDARTQTYEQYF.

The chain's CDR3 is CASSQDHRYNYYEQYF. The DNA for the CDR3 is TGCGCCAGCAGCCAAGATCACCGATACAACTACTACGAGCAGTACTTC. V and J are TRBV4-1 and TRBJ2-7; D ambiguous. Germline CDR1 reads MGHRA; CDR2 reads YSYEKL. V gave up 0 bases and J gave up 3 bases, with 15 bases separating them. CDR3 size: 16 residues.

DNA for the CDR3: TGTGCCAGCAGCGTAGGGCCAGAATATGAATACGAGCAGTACTTC. It translates to CASSVGPEYEYEQYF. This rearrangement joins TRBV9 to TRBJ2-7; D is ambiguous. The CDR3 contains 15 residues. With 0 bases removed from V and 4 bases from J, the gap between germline ends came to 14 bases. The V gene's germline CDR1 is SGDLS and CDR2 YYNGEE.

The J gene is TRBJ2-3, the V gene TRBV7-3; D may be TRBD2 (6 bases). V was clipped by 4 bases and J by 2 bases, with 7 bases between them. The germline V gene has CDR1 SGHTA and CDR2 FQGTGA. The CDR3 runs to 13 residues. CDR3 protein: CASSSGVTDTQYF. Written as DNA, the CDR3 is TGTGCCAGCAGCTCGGGGGTCACAGATACGCAGTATTTT.

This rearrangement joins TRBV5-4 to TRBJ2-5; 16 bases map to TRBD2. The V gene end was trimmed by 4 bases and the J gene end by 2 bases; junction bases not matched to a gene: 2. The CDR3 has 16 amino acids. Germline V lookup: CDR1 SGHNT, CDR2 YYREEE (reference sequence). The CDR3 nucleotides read TGTGCCAGCAGCCTGGGACTAGCGGGGGGGCAAGAGACCCAGTACTTC. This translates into CASSLGLAGGQETQYF.

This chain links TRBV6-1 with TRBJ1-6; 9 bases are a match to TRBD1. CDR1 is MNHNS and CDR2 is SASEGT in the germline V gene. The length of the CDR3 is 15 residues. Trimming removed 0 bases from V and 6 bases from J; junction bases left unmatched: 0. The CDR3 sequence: CASSEAGQGNSPLHF. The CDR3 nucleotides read TGTGCCAGCAGTGAAGCGGGACAGGGTAATTCACCCCTCCACTTT.

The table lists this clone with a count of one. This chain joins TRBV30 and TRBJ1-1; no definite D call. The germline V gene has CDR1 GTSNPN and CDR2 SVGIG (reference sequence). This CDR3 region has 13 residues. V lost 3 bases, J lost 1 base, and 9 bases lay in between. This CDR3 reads CAWRYTTNTEAFF. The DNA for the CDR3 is TGTGCCTGGAGATACACAACGAACACTGAAGCTTTCTTT.

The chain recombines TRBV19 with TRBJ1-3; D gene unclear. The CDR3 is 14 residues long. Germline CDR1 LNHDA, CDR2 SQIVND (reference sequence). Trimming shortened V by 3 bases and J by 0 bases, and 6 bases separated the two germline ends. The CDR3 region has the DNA TGTGCCAGTAGTATCCAGAACTCTGGAAACACCATATATTTT. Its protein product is CASSIQNSGNTIYF.

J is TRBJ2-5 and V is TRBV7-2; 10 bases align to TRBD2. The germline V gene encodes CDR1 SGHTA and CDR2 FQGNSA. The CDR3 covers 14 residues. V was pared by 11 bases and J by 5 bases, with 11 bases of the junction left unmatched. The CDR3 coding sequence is TGTGCCGGGGCAGCGGGGGGGCCCGGGGAGACCCAGTACTTC. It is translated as CAGAAGGPGETQYF.

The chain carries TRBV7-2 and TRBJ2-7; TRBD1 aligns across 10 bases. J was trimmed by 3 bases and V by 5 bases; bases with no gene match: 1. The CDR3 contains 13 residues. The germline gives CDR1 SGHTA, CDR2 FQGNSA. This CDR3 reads CASSRDRGYEQYF. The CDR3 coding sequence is TGTGCCAGCAGCAGGGACAGGGGCTACGAGCAGTACTTC. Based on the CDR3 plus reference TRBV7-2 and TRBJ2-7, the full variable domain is GAGVSQSPSNKVTEKGKDVELRCDPISGHTALYWYRQSLGQGLEFLIYFQGNSAPDKSGLPSDRFSAERTGGSVSTLTIQRTQQEDSAVYLCASSRDRGYEQYFGPGTRLTVT.

CDR3 sequence reads: CASSLSGISNQPQHF. DNA of the CDR3: TGTGCCAGCAGCTTATCCGGGATCTCCAATCAGCCCCAGCATTTT. The chain has TRBV11-2 and TRBJ1-5; D ambiguous. V dropped 2 bases and J dropped 3 bases, with 11 bases sitting between them. Germline CDR1 is SGHAT and CDR2 is FQNNGV. The CDR3 is 15 residues long.

The CDR3 here is CASRGTSGGQETQYF. The CDR3 nucleotides are TGTGCCAGCAGGGGGACTAGCGGGGGCCAAGAGACCCAGTACTTC. This chain uses TRBV7-9 with TRBJ2-5; 14 bases are a match to TRBD2. The V segment lost 6 bases and the J segment 1 base; nucleotides outside the gene matches: 1. CDR1 is SEHNR, CDR2 FQNEAQ, per germline (reference sequence). CDR3 length: 15 amino acids.

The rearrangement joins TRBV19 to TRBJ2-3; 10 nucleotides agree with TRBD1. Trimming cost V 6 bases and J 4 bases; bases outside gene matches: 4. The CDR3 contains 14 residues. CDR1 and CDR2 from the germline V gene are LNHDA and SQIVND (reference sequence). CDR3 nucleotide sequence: TGTGCCAGTAGCCGACAGGGGGCTCCAGATACGCAGTATTTT. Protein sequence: CASSRQGAPDTQYF.

CDR3 bases: TGTGCCAGCAGTCAGACAGGGTTTGGAAACACCATATATTTT. Protein product: CASSQTGFGNTIYF. The gene calls are TRBV6-5 and TRBJ1-3; 7 nucleotides agree with TRBD1. The V gene end was trimmed by 5 bases and the J gene end by 3 bases; junction bases not matched to a gene: 4. Per germline, CDR1 MNHEY and CDR2 SVGAGI. The CDR3 has 14 amino acids.